Following are 7 T cell receptor beta chains from one sample sequenced in a study of T cell changes during pregnancy in multiple sclerosis. Profiling relied on immunoSEQ multiplex PCR, and the TCRdb table lists in-frame clones only, not all of them. Counted here are about 100,000 clones, approximately 93% occurring once; the ten biggest clones make up 0.99%. Sequenced here: peripheral blood, sampled after pregnancy. These receptors originate from a female donor with multiple sclerosis, enrolled in a pregnancy study.

This chain uses TRBV6-5 with TRBJ2-5, with D perhaps matching TRBD2 (6 bases). This CDR3 contains 15 residues. Germline CDR1 and CDR2: MNHEY and SVGAGI. Trimming took off 6 bases at V and 4 bases at J, with 18 bases between the two ends. CDR3 DNA sequence: TGTGCCAGCAGCGCCGGGGTGGCGGGAACAGAGACCCAGTACTTC. The encoded protein is CASSAGVAGTETQYF.

The chain joins TRBV6-5 to TRBJ2-3; D may be TRBD2 (5 bases). This CDR3 has 15 residues. V was pared by 2 bases and J by 0 bases, with 9 bases between. CDR1 is MNHEY, CDR2 SVGAGI, per germline. The CDR3 DNA follows: TGTGCCAGCAGTTACAGCGGCACGAGCACAGATACGCAGTATTTT. Amino acids: CASSYSGTSTDTQYF.

The rearrangement uses TRBV28 and TRBJ2-7; D may be TRBD1 (5 bases). Germline V lookup: CDR1 MDHEN, CDR2 SYDVKM. V was trimmed by 4 bases and J by 4 bases, leaving 17 bases between them. The CDR3 is made up of 15 amino acids. The CDR3 bases are TGTGCCAGCAGTTCATTTTGGACACACGAATACGAGCAGTACTTC. It yields the protein CASSSFWTHEYEQYF.

This chain uses TRBV5-1 with TRBJ2-5; D not resolved. Trimming took 4 bases from V and 5 from J, leaving 6 bases between them. This CDR3 has 11 amino acids. Germline V lookup: CDR1 SGHRS, CDR2 YFSETQ. The chain's CDR3 is CASSTTETQYF. CDR3 bases: TGCGCCAGCAGCACAACCGAGACCCAGTACTTC.

The genes are TRBV19 and TRBJ2-5; D is unclear. This CDR3 comprises 14 residues. Between the trimmed V and J ends, which lost 3 bases and 4 bases, there was a span of 12 bases. Germline V gives CDR1 LNHDA, CDR2 SQIVND (reference sequence). CDR3: CASSISQVGETQYF. In DNA, the CDR3 is TGTGCCAGTAGTATCTCCCAGGTCGGAGAGACCCAGTACTTC.

The V and J genes are TRBV2 and TRBJ1-1; 11 nucleotides match TRBD1. There are 15 residues in the CDR3. From germline, CDR1 is SNHLY and CDR2 FYNNEI. Unmatched junction bases numbered 5, after V lost 3 bases and J lost 5 bases. CDR3 residues: CASSDRTGGSTEAFF. The CDR3 bases are TGTGCCAGCAGTGATCGGACAGGGGGCAGTACTGAAGCTTTCTTT.

This chain links TRBV19 with TRBJ2-3; possible D gene TRBD1, 6 bases. The CDR3 is made up of 16 amino acids. Germline CDR1 reads LNHDA; CDR2 reads SQIVND (reference sequence). V shed 0 bases and J shed 3 bases, with 13 bases lying between them. In nucleotides, the CDR3 is TGTGCCAGTAGTATAGAAACAGGGAGTAAGACAGATACGCAGTATTTT. It is translated as CASSIETGSKTDTQYF.